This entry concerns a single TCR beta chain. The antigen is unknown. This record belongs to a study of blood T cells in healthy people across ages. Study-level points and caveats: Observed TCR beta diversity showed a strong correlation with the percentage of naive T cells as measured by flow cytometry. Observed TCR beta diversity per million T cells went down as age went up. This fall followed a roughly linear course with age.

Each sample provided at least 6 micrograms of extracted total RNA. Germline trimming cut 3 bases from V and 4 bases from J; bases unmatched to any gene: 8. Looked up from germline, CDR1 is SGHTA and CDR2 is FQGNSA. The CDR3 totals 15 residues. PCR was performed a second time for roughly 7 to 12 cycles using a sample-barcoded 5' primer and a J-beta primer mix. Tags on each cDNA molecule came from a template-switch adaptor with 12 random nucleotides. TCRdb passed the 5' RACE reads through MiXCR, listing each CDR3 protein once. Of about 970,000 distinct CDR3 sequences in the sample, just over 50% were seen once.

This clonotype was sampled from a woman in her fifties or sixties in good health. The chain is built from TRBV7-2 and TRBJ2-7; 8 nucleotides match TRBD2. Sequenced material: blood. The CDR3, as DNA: TGTGCCAGCAGCTTCTGGGTTAGCGGGACTTACGAGCAGTACTTC. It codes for CASSFWVSGTYEQYF.